Described below is a single T cell receptor beta chain sequence and its context. The antigen is undetermined. These data originate in a study of beta chain features in type 1 diabetes. Overall study results and limits: Naive, central memory and Treg TCRB repertoires seemed to resemble each other more closely in patients than they did in healthy donors.

CD45RO/CCR7/CD25/CD127/CD95/CD27 staining was used to isolate CD4+ naive, central memory, regulatory and stem cell-like memory cells by sorting. Sequenced material consisted of expressed TCRB transcripts (all of the isolated RNA was reverse transcribed). TCRdb's copy holds only in-frame clones and misses some; the assay was immunoSEQ multiplex PCR. The table shows 150,000 or so clones, with more than 9.5% occurring only once. Trimming removed 4 bases at V and 0 bases at J, with 15 bases between. The CDR3 extends over 16 amino acids. Germline V CDR1 and CDR2: LGHNA, YNFKEQ. The clonotype originates from a man younger than 30 in good health. Sample: central memory CD4+ T cells from blood. The chain uses TRBV4-2 and TRBJ1-2; no definite D call. As DNA, the CDR3 is TGTGCCAGCAGCCCCCTGTCTACAGAGTCTAACTATGGCTACACCTTC. Encoded protein: CASSPLSTESNYGYTF.